The entry that follows covers one T cell receptor beta chain sequence. This clone was recorded once. Its antigen is currently not known. No quality values exist for individual bases; no much larger clone is one base distant. This entry is derived from a study of shared clonotypes between healthy human individuals (dated by TCRdb to 2018 to 2020). At the level of the whole study: A few men and two women, aged 18 to 49 years, made up the cohort. For each donor, CD4 naive and CD4 memory were each given three plates, CD8 naive was given two plates, and CD8 memory was given one plate. The study deeply sequenced blood TCR repertoires of several healthy adults to estimate repertoire size and the extent of clonotype sharing between individuals. To increase sequencing depth and limit assay-specific biases, different laboratories used diverse techniques to prepare libraries and sequence TCR repertoires. Leukapheresis yielded between about 0.94 and 9 billion PBMCs per donor. Overall results and qualifications from the work: Pairwise subsampling led to the expectation that sequencing depth would affect the degree of clonotype sharing among donors. Clonotypes shared by all four sorted-subset donors showed higher generation probabilities than non-shared clonotypes. The genetic and exposure-history diversity represented was limited by the small number of donors. Sampling was restricted to blood, and TCR repertoires in tissue are likely to differ from TCR repertoires in blood. Larger estimated clonotype richness was generally found for naive subsets than for memory subsets. Sharing across several donors was observed for approximately 4.6% of naive CD4, 3% to 3.5% of naive CD8, about 2.3% of memory CD4, and 0.4% of memory CD8 clonotypes. Incomplete sequencing was indicated by rarefaction of sorted-subset datasets, despite the large sequencing depth.

The donors were healthy, HIV-negative adults who had no recently reported acute infections or vaccinations. Every donor was a Caucasian adult living in Nashville, Tennessee, USA. CD4+ T cells were enriched by magnetic negative selection; naive cells were then positively selected on CD45RA, and the negative fraction formed the memory subset. After blood collection by leukapheresis, PBMCs were isolated using Ficoll-Histopaque density gradient centrifugation and then cryopreserved in the vapor phase of liquid nitrogen. Analytical flow cytometry was used to check the purity and quantity of each magnetically sorted T cell population. Genomic DNA was isolated from each sorted fraction and quantified by UV absorbance on a Nanodrop 2000c. TCR CDR3 regions were amplified from genomic DNA by multiplex PCR using the deep immunoSEQ assay. Genomic DNA extracted from each cell subset was distributed evenly over all wells of several immunoSEQ 96-well plates, and each plate served as one replicate. Each replicate PCR for sorted subsets received around 200 ng genomic DNA, equal to 30,000 or so T cell genomes. Purified libraries were quantified with a Qubit 3.0 fluorometer, sized on a Bioanalyzer 2100, and re-quantified with the KAPA Library Quantification kit. A separate single-read 150-cycle Illumina NextSeq 550 flow cell was used to sequence each immunoSEQ 96-well plate. In the source study's methods: Because the immunoSEQ output included only junctional sequences and no quality scores, the filtering could not be the same as the filtering used for full-length reads. Sequences were annotated with PyIR, a Python wrapper for IgBLAST v1.9, and V/J genes and CDR3 were assigned using IMGT germline references. Reads were filtered out if the reads had weak V/J assignments (E-value above 1e-6), no CDR3, stop codons, out-of-frame junctions, or ambiguous translated residues. V3J clonotypes were defined as sequences sharing the same inferred V gene, J gene, and CDR3 amino acid sequence. To compute the percentage overlap between repertoires, the number of shared unique clonotypes was divided by the size of the smaller repertoire. Richness of each repertoire was evaluated using RTK rarefaction, the Chao1 estimator, and Recon v2.1 estimates of unobserved clonotypes. Generation probabilities for all TCRbeta clonotypes obtained by the gDNA method from a handful of donors were computed using OLGA. Sourced from immuneACCESS, this table was stored by TCRdb with only in-frame sequences that have V and J called. A share of the clones is absent; for the studies checked, an unresolved V gene accounts for under half, and the remainder has no known explanation. Clone size and the V and J calls come from that table; the DNA yielded D and trimming. The sample table holds over a million clones, of which 98% to 99% were seen once. The ten largest clones add up to approximately 0.38% of the sample.

Germline trimming amounts to 5 bases on V and 0 bases on J, with 1 as the count of junction bases outside the gene matches. The cysteine opens and the phenylalanine closes a CDR3 of 14 amino acids. The only DNA kept is the CDR3, 42 bases in frame from the first base. Taken from the germline V gene, the CDR1 and CDR2 loops are SNHLY and FYNNEI. The TCR originated in a man younger than 40 in good health. Source material: naive CD4+ T cells sorted from blood. In light of the paper, this sample's cell subset or site label describes: CD45RA+ positively selected. The rearranged segments are TRBV2 and TRBJ2-3, with 8 central nucleotides matching TRBD2. The sequence in DNA is TGTGCCAGCAGTTCTAGCGGGAGCACAGATACGCAGTATTTT. This encodes CASSSSGSTDTQYF.